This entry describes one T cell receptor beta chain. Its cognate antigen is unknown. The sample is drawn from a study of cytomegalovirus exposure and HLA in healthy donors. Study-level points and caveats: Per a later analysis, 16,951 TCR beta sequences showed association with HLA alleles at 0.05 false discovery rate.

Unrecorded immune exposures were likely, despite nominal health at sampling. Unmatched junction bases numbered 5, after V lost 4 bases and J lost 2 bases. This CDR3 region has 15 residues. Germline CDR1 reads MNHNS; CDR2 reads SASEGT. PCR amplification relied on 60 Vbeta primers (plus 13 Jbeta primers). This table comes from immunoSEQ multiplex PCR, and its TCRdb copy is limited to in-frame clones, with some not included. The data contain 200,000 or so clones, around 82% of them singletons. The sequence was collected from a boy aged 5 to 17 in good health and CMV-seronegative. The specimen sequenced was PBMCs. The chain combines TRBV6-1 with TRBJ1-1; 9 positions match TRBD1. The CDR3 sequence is CASSGPTGGNTEAFF. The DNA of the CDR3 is TGTGCCAGCAGTGGGCCGACAGGGGGTAACACTGAAGCTTTCTTT.